One and the same sample provided the 18 T cell receptor beta chains below, sequenced in a study of CD8 T cells in ankylosing spondylitis. TCRdb re-analysed the 5' RACE reads in MiXCR, keeping a single row per CDR3 protein. The sample records about 250,000 distinct CDR3 sequences, around 32% being singletons. Sequenced material: blood, either unsorted or a sorted T cell fraction (not recorded which). These receptors came from a male donor with ankylosing spondylitis or in good health (not recorded which).

There are a few counts of this clonotype. The chain is built from TRBV20-1 and TRBJ1-2, with a tentative D call TRBD1 (6 bases). V shed 6 bases and J shed 2 bases, with 13 bases lying between them. CDR3 size: 13 residues. Germline loops: CDR1 DFQATT, CDR2 SNEGSKA (reference sequence). The CDR3 bases are TGCAGTGCGGCGGACAGCCTCAACTATGGCTACACCTTC. Amino acid sequence: CSAADSLNYGYTF.

This chain links TRBV3-1 with TRBJ2-2; a weak D match, TRBD2 (6 bases). CDR1 and CDR2 (germline): LGHDT, YNNKEL (reference sequence). The V end lost 6 bases, the J end lost 0 bases, and 11 bases lay between the germline ends. The CDR3 is made up of 15 amino acids. As DNA, the CDR3 is TGTGCCAGCAGTCGGGGGTATACGAACACCGGGGAGCTGTTTTTT. It codes for CASSRGYTNTGELFF.

This clonotype has just a few counts. The CDR3 here is CASSLPLGPSTDTQYF. CDR3 coding DNA: TGTGCCAGCAGCTTGCCATTAGGACCTAGCACAGATACGCAGTATTTT. The chain has TRBV5-5 and TRBJ2-3, with D unclear. Germline V gene lookup returns CDR1 SGHKS and CDR2 YYEKEE (reference sequence). The CDR3 covers 16 residues. The V and J ends lost 1 base and 0 bases respectively, with 12 bases between them. Using reference TRBV5-5 and TRBJ2-3 for the parts outside the CDR3, the full variable domain is DAGVTQSPTHLIKTRGQQVTLRCSPISGHKSVSWYQQVLGQGPQFIFQYYEKEERGRGNFPDRFSARQFPNYSSELNVNALLLGDSALYLCASSLPLGPSTDTQYFGPGTRLTVL.

This clonotype has only a few counts. DNA of the CDR3: TGTGCCAGCAGCCCCCTTGGGTTCTACGAGCAGTACTTC. Amino acid sequence: CASSPLGFYEQYF. J is TRBJ2-7 and V is TRBV12-3 or TRBV12-4; D remains unclear. V was trimmed by 6 bases and J by 3 bases, leaving 12 bases between them. The length of the CDR3 is 13 residues.

This clonotype was seen once. CDR3 sequence (DNA): TGCAGTGCTAGAGAATATCCCGGGGGCTACACCTTC. Its translation: CSAREYPGGYTF. This chain connects TRBV20-1 to TRBJ1-2, with D unclear. Germline V CDR1 and CDR2: DFQATT, SNEGSKA (reference sequence). CDR3 length: 12 amino acids. V shed 0 bases and J shed 8 bases, with 10 bases lying between them.

This clonotype was observed a single time. The chain couples TRBV27 to TRBJ1-1, with D unresolved. V lost 2 bases to trimming and J lost 3 bases, with 10 bases between them. Germline-derived CDR1 and CDR2 are MNHEY and SMNVEV (reference sequence). The CDR3 length is 14 residues. The CDR3 spells CASSLKGWYTEAFF. CDR3 in DNA: TGTGCCAGCAGTTTAAAGGGTTGGTACACTGAAGCTTTCTTT.

This clonotype was detected only a few times. This sequence joins TRBV20-1 and TRBJ2-1; TRBD1 is a possible D gene (5 bases). Germline CDR1 reads DFQATT; CDR2 reads SNEGSKA (reference sequence). The CDR3 extends over 12 amino acids. V was cut by 3 bases and J by 6 bases, with 9 bases left in between. The CDR3 nucleotides read TGCAGTGCTAGCGATAGGGGCAATGAGCAGTTCTTC. Translation: CSASDRGNEQFF.

The gene calls are TRBV5-1 and TRBJ2-1; 8 bases align to TRBD1. Germline V gene lookup returns CDR1 SGHRS and CDR2 YFSETQ. The CDR3 loop spans 14 amino acids. V shed 5 bases, J shed 10 bases, and the junction held 11 bases outside the gene matches. This chain's CDR3 is CASRVTPGQDEQFF. The CDR3 DNA reads as TGCGCCAGCAGAGTGACACCGGGACAGGACGAGCAGTTCTTC.

V is TRBV4-1 and J is TRBJ1-3; D call uncertain. With 2 bases removed from V and 2 bases from J, the gap between germline ends came to 7 bases. From germline, CDR1 is MGHRA and CDR2 YSYEKL. The CDR3 covers 14 residues. CDR3 bases: TGCGCCAGCAGCCAAATACCAACTGGAAACACCATATATTTT. It encodes CASSQIPTGNTIYF.

V is TRBV20-1 and J is TRBJ2-1, with 10 positions matching TRBD2. The CDR3 runs to 13 residues. CDR1 and CDR2 (germline): DFQATT, SNEGSKA (reference sequence). Trimming at V came to 5 bases and at J to 7 bases, leaving 5 bases not matched to a gene. CDR3 sequence reads: CSAERGGRNEQFF. The DNA for the CDR3 is TGCAGTGCTGAGCGGGGGGGTAGGAATGAGCAGTTCTTC.

The V gene is TRBV28, the J gene TRBJ2-3; possibly TRBD2 for D (7 bases). In germline, CDR1 is MDHEN, CDR2 SYDVKM. CDR3 length: 15 amino acids. The V and J ends lost 5 bases and 1 base respectively, with 13 bases between them. The CDR3 region has the DNA TGTGCCAGCAGTCCCGGGGGGCCTGGCACAGATACGCAGTATTTT. It codes for CASSPGGPGTDTQYF.

This chain links TRBV6-5 with TRBJ1-2; D gene uncertain. The CDR3 loop spans 14 amino acids. The germline V gene has CDR1 MNHEY and CDR2 SVGAGI. Trimming removed 3 bases at V and 3 bases at J, with 11 bases between. CDR3 amino acids: CASSYGGLDYGYTF. The CDR3 DNA reads TGTGCCAGCAGTTATGGAGGGCTGGACTATGGCTACACCTTC.

The chain employs TRBV10-3 and TRBJ2-7; TRBD1 agrees at 8 bases. V was pared by 2 bases and J by 0 bases, with 0 bases of the junction left unmatched. The CDR3 is 14 residues long. The germline V gene encodes CDR1 ENHRY and CDR2 SYGVKD. Here the CDR3 DNA reads TGTGCCATCAGTGAGGACAGGGGCTCCTACGAGCAGTACTTC. Its translation: CAISEDRGSYEQYF.

V usage is TRBV15 and J usage is TRBJ2-5; the match to TRBD2 covers 10 bases. CDR3 length: 16 residues. The junction had 8 bases not matched to a gene; V was cut back by 2 bases and J by 5 bases. Germline values: CDR1 LNHNV, CDR2 YYDKDF (reference sequence). CDR3 DNA sequence: TGTGCCACCAGCAGAACCAGCGGGGGGGCCTGGGAGACCCAGTACTTC. Its translation: CATSRTSGGAWETQYF.

A few counts support this clonotype. CDR3 nucleotides: TGCAGTGCCAGGGCGAGGCACCAGAGAGCCTACGAGCAGTACTTC. Translated, it gives CSARARHQRAYEQYF. The chain carries TRBV20-1 and TRBJ2-7, with D tentatively TRBD1 (5 bases). The CDR3 extends over 15 amino acids. Germline V gene data show CDR1 as DFQATT and CDR2 as SNEGSKA (reference sequence). The V end was cut by 6 bases, the J end by 2 bases, with 20 bases between.

The CDR3 DNA follows: TGCGCCAGCAGCCAAGGATCGGGGTACCAAGAGACCCAGTACTTC. Its translation: CASSQGSGYQETQYF. The chain has TRBV4-1 and TRBJ2-5, with a weak D call TRBD2 (5 bases). The germline V gene encodes CDR1 MGHRA and CDR2 YSYEKL. V lost 1 base, J lost 0 bases, and 9 bases lay in between. The length of the CDR3 is 15 residues.

This clonotype was counted a few times. The rearrangement joins TRBV5-1 to TRBJ2-3; 8 bases align to TRBD2. This CDR3 has 16 amino acids. Per the germline V gene, CDR1 is SGHRS and CDR2 is YFSETQ. Trimming took 7 bases from V and 8 from J; bases not matched to a gene: 18. CDR3 sequence reads: CASGEGLASGLGTQYF. In DNA form, the CDR3 reads TGCGCCAGCGGGGAAGGACTAGCCTCCGGTCTAGGTACGCAGTATTTT.

J is TRBJ2-7 and V is TRBV20-1; TRBD1 might be the D (5 bases). The germline V and J ends were trimmed by 2 bases and 1 base, with 6 bases remaining between them. The germline V gene encodes CDR1 DFQATT and CDR2 SNEGSKA (reference sequence). The CDR3 loop spans 12 amino acids. In nucleotides, the CDR3 is TGCAGTGCTAGACAGGGTTCCTACGAGCAGTACTTC. Its protein is CSARQGSYEQYF.